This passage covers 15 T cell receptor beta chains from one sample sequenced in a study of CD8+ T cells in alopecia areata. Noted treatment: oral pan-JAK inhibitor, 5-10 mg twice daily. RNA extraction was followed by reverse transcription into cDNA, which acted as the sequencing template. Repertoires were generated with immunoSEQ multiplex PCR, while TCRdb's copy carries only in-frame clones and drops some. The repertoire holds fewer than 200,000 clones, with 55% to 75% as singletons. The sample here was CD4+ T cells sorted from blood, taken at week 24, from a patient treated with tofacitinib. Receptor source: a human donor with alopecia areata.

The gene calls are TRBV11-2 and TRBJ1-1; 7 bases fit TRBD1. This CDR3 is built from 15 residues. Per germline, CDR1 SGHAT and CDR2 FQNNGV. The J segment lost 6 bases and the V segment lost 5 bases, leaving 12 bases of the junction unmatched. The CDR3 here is CASSTPQGKGPEAFF. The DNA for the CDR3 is TGTGCCAGCAGCACACCACAGGGGAAGGGGCCTGAAGCTTTCTTT. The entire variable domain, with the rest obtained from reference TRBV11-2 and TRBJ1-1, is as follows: EAGVAQSPRYKIIEKRQSVAFWCNPISGHATLYWYQQILGQGPKLLIQFQNNGVVDDSQLPKDRFSAERLKGVDSTLKIQPAKLEDSAVYLCASSTPQGKGPEAFFGQGTRLTVV.

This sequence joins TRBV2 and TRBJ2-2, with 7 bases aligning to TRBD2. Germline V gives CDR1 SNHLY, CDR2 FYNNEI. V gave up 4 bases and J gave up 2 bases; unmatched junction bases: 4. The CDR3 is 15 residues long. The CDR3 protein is CASSVEGLNTGELFF. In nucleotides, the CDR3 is TGTGCCAGCAGTGTAGAGGGACTAAACACCGGGGAGCTGTTTTTT.

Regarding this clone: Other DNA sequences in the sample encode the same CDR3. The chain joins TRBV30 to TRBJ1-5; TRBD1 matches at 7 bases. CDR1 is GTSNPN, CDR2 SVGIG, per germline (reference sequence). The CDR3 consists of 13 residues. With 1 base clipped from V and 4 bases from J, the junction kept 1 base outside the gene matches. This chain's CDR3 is CAWSGDSNQPQHF. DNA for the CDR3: TGTGCCTGGAGTGGGGACAGTAATCAGCCCCAGCATTTT.

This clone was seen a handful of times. The CDR3 DNA follows: TGTGCCAGCAGCCCGCCAAGCTCTGGGGCCAACGTCCTGACTTTC. Its translation is CASSPPSSGANVLTF. The chain combines TRBV7-3 with TRBJ2-6; D is unclear. The V and J ends lost 5 bases and 0 bases respectively, with 8 bases between them. This CDR3 spans 15 amino acids. From germline, CDR1 is SGHTA and CDR2 FQGTGA.

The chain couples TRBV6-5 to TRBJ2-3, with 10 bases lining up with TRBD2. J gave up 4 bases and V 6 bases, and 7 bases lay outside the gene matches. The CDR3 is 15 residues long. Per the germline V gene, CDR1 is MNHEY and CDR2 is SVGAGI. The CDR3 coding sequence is TGTGCCAGCAGGATGAGCGGGGGGGGTGCAGATACGCAGTATTTT. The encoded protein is CASRMSGGGADTQYF.

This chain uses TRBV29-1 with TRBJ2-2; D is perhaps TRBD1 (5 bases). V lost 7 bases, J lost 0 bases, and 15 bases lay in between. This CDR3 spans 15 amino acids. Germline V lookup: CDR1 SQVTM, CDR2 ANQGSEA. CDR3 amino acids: CSASGGASNTGELFF. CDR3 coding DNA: TGCAGCGCATCAGGTGGGGCGTCGAACACCGGGGAGCTGTTTTTT.

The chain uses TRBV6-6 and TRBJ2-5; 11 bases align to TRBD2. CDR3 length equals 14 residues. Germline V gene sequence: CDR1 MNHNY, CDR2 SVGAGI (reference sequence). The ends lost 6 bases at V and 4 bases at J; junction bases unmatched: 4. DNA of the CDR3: TGTGCCAGCAGATCTAGCGGGGGGTTAGAGACCCAGTACTTC. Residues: CASRSSGGLETQYF.

In nucleotides, the CDR3 is TGTGCCAGCAACCCAGACAGCTCCTATGGCTACACCTTC. It translates to CASNPDSSYGYTF. The chain carries TRBV7-9 and TRBJ1-2; D may be TRBD1 (5 bases). The CDR3 has 13 amino acids. The germline V gene has CDR1 SEHNR and CDR2 FQNEAQ (reference sequence). V shed 7 bases and J shed 4 bases, with 13 bases lying between them.

CDR3 sequence reads: CAWSAGTGLVEKLFF. The CDR3 coding sequence is TGTGCCTGGAGTGCCGGGACAGGGTTGGTTGAAAAACTGTTTTTT. This sequence joins TRBV30 and TRBJ1-4; 9 nucleotides match TRBD1. The V and J ends lost 1 base and 7 bases, in that order; junction bases with no gene match: 7. Germline lookup yields CDR1 GTSNPN and CDR2 SVGIG (reference sequence). The CDR3 is 15 amino acids.

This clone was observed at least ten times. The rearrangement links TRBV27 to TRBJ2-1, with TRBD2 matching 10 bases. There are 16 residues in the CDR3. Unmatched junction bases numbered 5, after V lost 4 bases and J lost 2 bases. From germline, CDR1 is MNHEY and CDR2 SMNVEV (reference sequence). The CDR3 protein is CASSSIAGGPYNEQFF. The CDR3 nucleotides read TGTGCCAGCAGTTCGATAGCGGGGGGTCCCTACAATGAGCAGTTCTTC.

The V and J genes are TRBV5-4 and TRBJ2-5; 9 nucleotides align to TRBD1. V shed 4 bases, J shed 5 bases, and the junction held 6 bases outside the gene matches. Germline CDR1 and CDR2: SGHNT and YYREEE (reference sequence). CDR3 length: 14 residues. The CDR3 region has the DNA TGTGCCAGCAGCCGGACAGGGGAGAGGGAGACCCAGTACTTC. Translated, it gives CASSRTGERETQYF.

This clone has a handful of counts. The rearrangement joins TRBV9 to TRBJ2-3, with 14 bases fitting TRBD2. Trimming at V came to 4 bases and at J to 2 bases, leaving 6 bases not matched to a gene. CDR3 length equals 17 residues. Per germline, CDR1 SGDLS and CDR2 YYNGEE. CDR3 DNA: TGTGCCAGCAGCAAGGGACTAGCGGGGGTTACCACAGATACGCAGTATTTT. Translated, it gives CASSKGLAGVTTDTQYF.

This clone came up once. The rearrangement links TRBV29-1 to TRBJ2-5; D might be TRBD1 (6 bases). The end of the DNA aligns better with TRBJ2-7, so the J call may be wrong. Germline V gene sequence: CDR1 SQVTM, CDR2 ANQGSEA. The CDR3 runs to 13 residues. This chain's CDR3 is CSVFDRLSYEQYF. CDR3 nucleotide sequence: TGCAGCGTTTTCGACAGGCTCTCCTACGAGCAGTACTTC.

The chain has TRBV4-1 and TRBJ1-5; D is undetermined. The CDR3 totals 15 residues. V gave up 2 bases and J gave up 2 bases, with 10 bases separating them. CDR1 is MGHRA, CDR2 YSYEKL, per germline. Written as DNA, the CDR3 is TGCGCCAGCAGCCAATTACTGGGTGGCAATCAGCCCCAGCATTTT. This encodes CASSQLLGGNQPQHF.

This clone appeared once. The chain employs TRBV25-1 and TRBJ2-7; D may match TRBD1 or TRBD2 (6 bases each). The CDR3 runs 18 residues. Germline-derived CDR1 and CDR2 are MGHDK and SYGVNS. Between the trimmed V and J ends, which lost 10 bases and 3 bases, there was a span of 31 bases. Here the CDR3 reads CATHANGTPTRGGYEQYF. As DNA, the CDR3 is TGTGCCACCCACGCAAATGGTACGCCGACCAGGGGAGGCTACGAGCAGTACTTC.